These 26 T cell receptor beta chains originate from one sample sequenced in a study of blood T cell repertoires in COVID-19. Profiling relied on immunoSEQ multiplex PCR, and the TCRdb table lists in-frame clones only, not all of them. The table includes just over 300,000 clones, around 90% detected once. The sequencing input was PBMCs or T cells enriched from blood (not recorded which). The receptor set was obtained from a young woman who had recovered from COVID-19.

This clone came up once. The V gene is TRBV11-2, the J gene TRBJ2-1; 8 bases line up with TRBD1. The CDR3 runs to 15 residues. V was pared by 2 bases and J by 7 bases, with 7 bases of the junction left unmatched. Germline V gene lookup returns CDR1 SGHAT and CDR2 FQNNGV. CDR3 in amino acids: CASSLLQGAVNEQFF. The CDR3 DNA sequence: TGTGCCAGCAGCTTACTCCAGGGGGCGGTTAATGAGCAGTTCTTC. The full variable domain, rest sourced from reference TRBV11-2 and TRBJ2-1, is EAGVAQSPRYKIIEKRQSVAFWCNPISGHATLYWYQQILGQGPKLLIQFQNNGVVDDSQLPKDRFSAERLKGVDSTLKIQPAKLEDSAVYLCASSLLQGAVNEQFFGPGTRLTVL.

CDR3 nucleotides: TGTGCCTGGAGTCCTTCCTGGGCAGGGGGCGAAAAACTGTTTTTT. Its protein is CAWSPSWAGGEKLFF. V usage is TRBV30 and J usage is TRBJ1-4, with 8 bases identical to TRBD1. Germline trimming cut 2 bases from V and 8 bases from J; bases unmatched to any gene: 10. The germline V gene encodes CDR1 GTSNPN and CDR2 SVGIG (reference sequence). The CDR3 runs 15 residues.

The rearrangement uses TRBV28 and TRBJ1-1; 8 positions agree with TRBD1. Germline V gene data show CDR1 as MDHEN and CDR2 as SYDVKM. V was pared by 5 bases and J by 5 bases, with 10 bases of the junction left unmatched. CDR3 length equals 15 residues. The CDR3 sequence is CASSRNPDRVTEAFF. In DNA, the CDR3 is TGTGCCAGCAGTCGCAACCCGGACAGGGTGACTGAAGCTTTCTTT.

CDR3 in amino acids: CASSFHRDRGNTIYF. The CDR3 DNA reads as TGTGCCAGCAGCTTCCACCGGGACAGGGGAAACACCATATATTTT. V is TRBV7-3 and J is TRBJ1-3; TRBD1 agrees at 8 bases. The CDR3 totals 15 residues. V dropped 3 bases and J dropped 4; count of bases not matched to a gene: 5. Germline V CDR1 and CDR2: SGHTA, FQGTGA. Full variable domain (missing parts from reference TRBV7-3 and TRBJ1-3): GAGVSQTPSNKVTEKGKYVELRCDPISGHTALYWYRQSLGQGPEFLIYFQGTGAADDSGLPNDRFFAVRPEGSVSTLKIQRTERGDSAVYLCASSFHRDRGNTIYFGEGSWLTVV.

The genes are TRBV11-1 and TRBJ2-1; possible D gene TRBD2, 5 bases. Germline CDR1 and CDR2: SGHAT and FQDESV (reference sequence). The V and J ends lost 5 bases and 9 bases respectively, with 8 bases between them. This CDR3 is built from 11 residues. The CDR3: CASSQLGEQFF. The CDR3 nucleotides are TGTGCCAGCAGCCAACTAGGTGAGCAGTTCTTC.

The V and J genes are TRBV13 and TRBJ1-1; 7 positions agree with TRBD1. The J segment lost 11 bases and the V segment lost 2 bases, leaving 14 bases of the junction unmatched. This CDR3 has 15 amino acids. Germline CDR1 reads PRHDT; CDR2 reads FYEKMQ (reference sequence). Written as DNA, the CDR3 is TGTGCCAGCAGCTTAAGAGGACAGGACCCAAGGGGCGCTTTCTTT. It translates to CASSLRGQDPRGAFF.

The chain has TRBV4-3 and TRBJ2-5; 9 bases align to TRBD2. The CDR3 has 13 residues. Germline V CDR1 and CDR2: LGHNA, YSLEER. The trim removed 1 base at V and 9 bases at J, leaving 3 bases unmatched. CDR3: CASSQAAGGPQYF. CDR3 coding DNA: TGCGCCAGCAGCCAAGCAGCGGGGGGCCCCCAGTACTTC.

The rearrangement links TRBV5-6 to TRBJ2-6; D possibly corresponds to TRBD1 (5 bases). This CDR3 contains 16 residues. Germline V gene lookup returns CDR1 SGHDT and CDR2 YYEEEE. Trimming pared 2 bases from V and 0 bases from J, leaving 9 bases between. The CDR3 DNA reads as TGTGCCAGCAGCTTCGACAGTTCCTCTGGGGCCAACGTCCTGACTTTC. It yields the protein CASSFDSSSGANVLTF.

This clone was picked up a small number of times. CDR3 amino acids: CASSFDRTGSVEQYF. CDR3 in DNA: TGTGCCAGCAGCTTCGATAGGACAGGGTCAGTCGAGCAGTACTTC. This chain joins TRBV11-2 and TRBJ2-7, with 8 bases that match TRBD1. V lost 3 bases to trimming and J lost 6 bases; unmatched junction nucleotides: 10. Germline loops: CDR1 SGHAT, CDR2 FQNNGV. CDR3 length: 15 amino acids.

The chain uses TRBV7-9 and TRBJ2-7, with 11 nucleotides matching TRBD1. This CDR3 region has 15 residues. Germline CDR1 SEHNR, CDR2 FQNEAQ (reference sequence). V lost 7 bases to trimming and J lost 6 bases; unmatched junction nucleotides: 11. As DNA, the CDR3 is TGTGCCAGCACCCCCGTCCGGACAGGGGGCCTCGAGCAGTACTTC. Amino acid sequence: CASTPVRTGGLEQYF.

This chain uses TRBV14 with TRBJ2-5, with TRBD2 matching 9 bases. J gave up 1 base and V 2 bases, and 8 bases lay outside the gene matches. Germline-derived CDR1 and CDR2 are SGHDN and FVKESK. The CDR3 totals 17 residues. CDR3 sequence reads: CASSQLRGSGSQETQYF. Here the CDR3 DNA reads TGTGCCAGCAGCCAATTGAGGGGTAGCGGGAGCCAAGAGACCCAGTACTTC.

The chain carries TRBV11-2 and TRBJ2-5; D gene uncertain. Germline V lookup: CDR1 SGHAT, CDR2 FQNNGV. The CDR3 has 13 amino acids. V lost 8 bases and J lost 0, with 10 bases in between. This CDR3 is CASFGQYQETQYF. For the CDR3, the DNA is TGTGCCAGCTTTGGTCAGTACCAAGAGACCCAGTACTTC.

The V gene is TRBV5-6, the J gene TRBJ2-1; tentative D call: TRBD2 (6 bases). The CDR3 contains 14 residues. Looked up from germline, CDR1 is SGHDT and CDR2 is YYEEEE. Deletions cut 6 bases from V and 6 bases from J, with 16 bases between. The CDR3 coding sequence is TGTGCCAGCAATTTAGTGCGGGGTTTCAATGAGCAGTTCTTC. As protein: CASNLVRGFNEQFF.

J is TRBJ2-1 and V is TRBV18; D perhaps matches TRBD2 (5 bases). The CDR3 consists of 12 residues. The germline V gene encodes CDR1 KGHSH and CDR2 LQKENI. V shed 6 bases and J shed 10 bases, with 13 bases lying between them. DNA of the CDR3: TGTGCCAGCTCCACAAACGGGGTCGAGCAGTTCTTC. It is translated as CASSTNGVEQFF.

The chain has TRBV7-3 and TRBJ2-7; a possible D gene is TRBD1 (6 bases). Germline V gene sequence: CDR1 SGHTA, CDR2 FQGTGA. The CDR3 length is 14 residues. Trimming shortened V by 6 bases and J by 3 bases, and 15 bases separated the two germline ends. The CDR3 sequence: CASSLWGQSYEQYF. The DNA of the CDR3 is TGTGCCAGCAGTTTGTGGGGACAAAGCTACGAGCAGTACTTC.

The rearrangement uses TRBV9 and TRBJ1-3; no reliable D call. The CDR3 loop spans 14 amino acids. CDR1 is SGDLS and CDR2 is YYNGEE in the germline V gene. Between the trimmed V and J ends, which lost 4 bases and 1 base, there was a span of 9 bases. CDR3: CASSTSRSGNTIYF. The CDR3, as DNA: TGTGCCAGCAGCACCTCGCGGTCTGGAAACACCATATATTTT. The full variable domain, completed using reference TRBV9 and TRBJ1-3, is DSGVTQTPKHLITATGQRVTLRCSPRSGDLSVYWYQQSLDQGLQFLIQYYNGEERAKGNILERFSAQQFPDLHSELNLSSLELGDSALYFCASSTSRSGNTIYFGEGSWLTVV.

V is TRBV4-2 and J is TRBJ1-1; unclear D gene. The CDR3 runs to 15 residues. Per the germline V gene, CDR1 is LGHNA and CDR2 is YNFKEQ. The V end was cut by 0 bases, the J end by 6 bases, with 14 bases between. This chain's CDR3 is CASSQDPGSWSEAFF. Written as DNA, the CDR3 is TGTGCCAGCAGCCAAGATCCGGGGAGCTGGTCTGAAGCTTTCTTT.

The rearrangement joins TRBV7-2 to TRBJ2-3, with TRBD2 matching over 8 bases. CDR1 is SGHTA and CDR2 is FQGNSA in the germline V gene. The CDR3 runs 16 residues. Trimming removed 4 bases from V and 2 bases from J; junction bases left unmatched: 8. CDR3: CASSSIAGQITDTQYF. In nucleotides, the CDR3 is TGTGCCAGCAGCTCTATAGCGGGGCAAATCACAGATACGCAGTATTTT.

This chain links TRBV6-5 with TRBJ2-5; 7 positions agree with TRBD2. Germline V lookup: CDR1 MNHEY, CDR2 SVGAGI. V lost 6 bases and J lost 0; bases outside the gene matches: 7. This CDR3 spans 15 amino acids. This CDR3 is CASSRTRPNQETQYF. CDR3 DNA sequence: TGTGCCAGCAGCAGGACTAGACCCAACCAAGAGACCCAGTACTTC.

This chain uses TRBV19 with TRBJ1-5; D remains ambiguous. Trimming cost V 5 bases and J 0 bases, with 8 bases left between them. CDR1 and CDR2 (germline): LNHDA, SQIVND (reference sequence). This CDR3 has 14 residues. The CDR3 bases are TGTGCCAGTAGTTTGGGAGGTAGCAATCAGCCCCAGCATTTT. It is translated as CASSLGGSNQPQHF.

Details on this clone: At the DNA level, this CDR3 is encoded by other sequences in the same sample as well. The rearrangement joins TRBV29-1 to TRBJ1-4, with D possibly being TRBD1 (6 bases). Trimming took off 4 bases at V and 0 bases at J, with 9 bases between the two ends. Germline V CDR1 and CDR2: SQVTM, ANQGSEA. The CDR3 runs 14 residues. This CDR3 reads CSVGTAPTNEKLFF. CDR3 nucleotides: TGCAGCGTTGGGACAGCCCCAACTAATGAAAAACTGTTTTTT.

This sequence joins TRBV27 and TRBJ1-3; a weak D match, TRBD1 (5 bases). The V gene lost 5 bases and the J gene lost 0 bases, with 20 bases spanning the gap. The germline V gene encodes CDR1 MNHEY and CDR2 SMNVEV (reference sequence). The CDR3 loop spans 18 amino acids. The CDR3 DNA sequence: TGTGCCAGCAGTCCTATAGGGAGGGACGATTACTCTGGAAACACCATATATTTT. This translates into CASSPIGRDDYSGNTIYF.

In the case of this clone: Distinct nucleotide sequences in the sample also encode this CDR3. V usage is TRBV4-1 and J usage is TRBJ1-1; D gene unclear. Germline CDR1 MGHRA, CDR2 YSYEKL. This CDR3 has 13 residues. Trimming removed 4 bases at V and 0 bases at J, with 6 bases between. CDR3 residues: CASSLAMNTEAFF. CDR3 bases: TGCGCCAGCAGCCTCGCGATGAACACTGAAGCTTTCTTT.

This clone has a single count. CDR3 protein: CASSLSSSYGYTF. The CDR3 DNA follows: TGTGCCAGCAGCCTCAGTTCTTCCTATGGCTACACCTTC. This rearrangement joins TRBV7-9 to TRBJ1-2; D is ambiguous. V was trimmed by 5 bases and J by 4 bases, leaving 11 bases between them. CDR1 is SEHNR, CDR2 FQNEAQ, per germline (reference sequence). The CDR3 consists of 13 residues. The variable domain in full, with the rest retrieved from reference TRBV7-9 and TRBJ1-2, is DTGVSQNPRHKITKRGQNVTFRCDPISEHNRLYWYRQTLGQGPEFLTYFQNEAQLEKSRLLSDRFSAERPKGSFSTLEIQRTEQGDSAMYLCASSLSSSYGYTFGSGTRLTVV.

This chain connects TRBV28 to TRBJ2-1; 8 bases agree with TRBD2. The CDR3 runs to 15 residues. The germline V gene has CDR1 MDHEN and CDR2 SYDVKM. Trimming at V came to 2 bases and at J to 2 bases, leaving 2 bases not matched to a gene. This CDR3 reads CASSLPGGTYNEQFF. In DNA, the CDR3 is TGTGCCAGCAGTTTACCGGGAGGGACCTACAATGAGCAGTTCTTC.

The chain is built from TRBV18 and TRBJ2-1, with TRBD1 matching 9 bases. The V gene's germline CDR1 is KGHSH and CDR2 LQKENI. This CDR3 is 14 amino acids long. V was pared by 7 bases and J by 8 bases, with 9 bases of the junction left unmatched. CDR3 amino acids: CASYGGTGFDEQFF. The CDR3 DNA sequence: TGTGCCAGCTACGGTGGGACAGGGTTCGATGAGCAGTTCTTC.